A selection of T cell receptor beta chains follows, all from one sample in a study of cytomegalovirus exposure and HLA in healthy donors. Repertoires were generated with immunoSEQ multiplex PCR, while TCRdb's copy carries only in-frame clones and drops some. This table holds 190,000 or so clones, about four fifths found once. The specimen was PBMCs. The receptors derive from a boy aged 2 to 9 in good health and CMV-seronegative. Both conserved end residues are part of each CDR3. The order of the fields is V gene, J gene, CDR3 protein.

>TRBV7-9|TRBJ1-3
CASSPGAGNTIYF
>TRBV5-4|TRBJ2-1
CASSLSGSYNEQFF
>TRBV9|TRBJ2-3
CASSVRSLSTDTQYF
>TRBV5-4|TRBJ2-5
CASSPGTAQETQYF
>TRBV6-1|TRBJ2-5
CASIQGYQETQYF
>TRBV4-1|TRBJ2-3
CASSHPARRRGGPGTDTQYF
>TRBV9|TRBJ1-5
CASSPDFSLQPQHF
>TRBV6-5|TRBJ1-2
CASSYSAGGDGYTF
>TRBV6-5|TRBJ2-3
CASRYTGVSTDTQYF
>TRBV19|TRBJ1-4
CASSIRATINEKLFF
>TRBV7-2|.
CASSPTQGSYEQYF
>TRBV4-1|TRBJ1-2
CASSQVQDHYGYTF
>TRBV11-2|TRBJ2-2
CASSSRQGNTGELFF
>TRBV2|TRBJ1-2
CASSAWSGQNYGYTF
>TRBV19|TRBJ1-1
CASSPYHRDRGFDTEAFF
>TRBV19|TRBJ1-3
CASSAPRHRAGNTIYF
>TRBV7-9|TRBJ1-4
CASSLSVRGLKEKLFF
>TRBV13|TRBJ2-1
CASSSNVGGNEQFF
>TRBV2|TRBJ1-5
CASREQGNQPQHF
>TRBV19|TRBJ2-7
CAASGTGIWGGQYF
>TRBV20-1|TRBJ1-3
CSAPYGNTIYF
>TRBV7-2|TRBJ2-7
CASSTVGTGYNEQYF
>TRBV19|TRBJ1-2
CASIGGTGDLPYGYTF
>TRBV7-3|TRBJ2-1
CASSQYGGSYNEQFF
>TRBV19|TRBJ2-7
CASSRFRYPYEQYF
>TRBV4-1|TRBJ1-1
CASSQGWGPRRAEAFF
>TRBV7-2|TRBJ2-3
CASSRLRTDTQYF
>TRBV4-2|TRBJ2-1
CASSHNGRTSGGAGEFF
>TRBV29-1|TRBJ1-1
CSVEGFAVEAFF
>TRBV4-1|TRBJ2-2
CASSLSGTGGTGELFF
>TRBV9|TRBJ2-7
CASSVGSGSSYEQYF
>TRBV5-1|TRBJ2-2
CASRRQPNTGELFF
>TRBV2|TRBJ1-3
CASKPGTSGNTIYF
>TRBV4-1|TRBJ1-2
CASSQGSGNYGYTF
>TRBV2|TRBJ2-5
CASSEATETQYF
>TRBV5-6|TRBJ2-3
CASSPQTGGDTQYF
>TRBV21-1|TRBJ1-2
CASSNSRNYGYTF
>TRBV7-9|TRBJ1-4
CASSPLTGKEKLFF
>TRBV7-9|TRBJ1-1
CASRVGGTEAFF
>TRBV11-2|TRBJ1-2
CASSSGGGYTF
>TRBV14|TRBJ2-3
CASSPWTIAGSTDTQYF
>TRBV5-4|TRBJ2-7
CASSLRKGTGDRYEQYF
>TRBV27|TRBJ1-4
CASSKIGAGPSHLYNEKLFF
>TRBV18|TRBJ2-5
CASSPREGRKTQYF
>TRBV7-8|TRBJ1-5
CASSLEGKGFRANQPQHF
>TRBV5-6|TRBJ2-1
CASSLTSGGARNEQFF
>TRBV29-1|TRBJ2-5
CSVSGTVGETQYF
>TRBV23-1|TRBJ2-7
CASSPSRGWDRVYEQYF
>TRBV7-9|TRBJ1-2
CASSLSTWTGRGYTF
>TRBV25-1|TRBJ2-3
CASSDNREGEDTQYF
>TRBV9|TRBJ2-6
CASSPRQGIGSGANVLTF
>TRBV6-4|TRBJ1-6
CASGGTGRGGGSGNSPLHF
>TRBV6-5|TRBJ2-7
CASSYSTSGAYEQYF
>TRBV9|TRBJ1-1
CASSVQDRGVTEAFF
>TRBV7-2|TRBJ1-6
CASSLDREGNSPLHF
>TRBV7-9|TRBJ2-1
CASSPSGNEQFF
>TRBV5-4|TRBJ2-5
CASSLPVGGGQETQYF
>TRBV27|TRBJ2-1
CASSRLGTNYNEQFF
>TRBV11-2|TRBJ1-1
CASSLGGGNTEAFF